The 16 T cell receptor beta chains listed next were all sequenced from one sample in a study of blood T cell repertoires in COVID-19. The assay was immunoSEQ multiplex PCR, and TCRdb's table has in-frame clones only and misses some. Altogether roughly 290,000 clones are present, around 91% being singletons, with the ten largest covering about 1.7%. Sequencing was done on a sample of PBMCs or T cells enriched from blood (not recorded which). Receptor source: a woman under 30 with acute COVID-19.

This chain uses TRBV6-4 with TRBJ2-2; 8 bases line up with TRBD1. The CDR3 is 16 residues long. Germline loops: CDR1 MRHNA, CDR2 SNTAGT. Losses at the gene ends were 2 bases for V and 4 bases for J; bases not matched to a gene: 6. CDR3 loop: CASSDLAGGPTGELFF. The CDR3 DNA reads TGTGCCAGCAGTGACCTGGCAGGGGGCCCCACCGGGGAGCTGTTTTTT.

This chain joins TRBV28 and TRBJ1-2, with 9 bases identical to TRBD1. Germline assignment: CDR1 MDHEN and CDR2 SYDVKM. With 7 bases clipped from V and 5 bases from J, the junction kept 14 bases outside the gene matches. There are 16 residues in the CDR3. The CDR3 DNA follows: TGTGCCAGCAAAACAGGGGGCGATGGTATTTGGTATGGCTACACCTTC. Encoded protein: CASKTGGDGIWYGYTF.

The chain employs TRBV7-9 and TRBJ2-1, with TRBD2 matching over 7 bases. Germline CDR1 and CDR2: SEHNR and FQNEAQ (reference sequence). This CDR3 region has 15 residues. The trim removed 5 bases at V and 6 bases at J, leaving 10 bases unmatched. The CDR3: CASSRGSNPGNEQFF. The CDR3 nucleotides read TGTGCCAGCAGCCGCGGGAGTAATCCCGGCAATGAGCAGTTCTTC.

This chain links TRBV23-1 with TRBJ1-6; 12 positions match TRBD1. TRBV23-1 carries the ORF label, with uncertain function. This CDR3 has 19 residues. The ends lost 3 bases at V and 3 bases at J; junction bases unmatched: 9. The CDR3 DNA is TGCGCCAGCAGTCATCGGGACAGGGGGCCCGTATTCTATAATTCACCCCTCCACTTT. This codes for CASSHRDRGPVFYNSPLHF.

V and J are TRBV2 and TRBJ2-2; D is perhaps TRBD1 (5 bases). Per the germline V gene, CDR1 is SNHLY and CDR2 is FYNNEI. CDR3 length: 13 residues. With 6 bases removed from V and 6 bases from J, the gap between germline ends came to 11 bases. This CDR3 reads CASSFQGAGELFF. The DNA for the CDR3 is TGTGCCAGCAGCTTCCAAGGGGCCGGGGAGCTGTTTTTT.

J is TRBJ2-1 and V is TRBV15, with TRBD2 matching over 14 bases. This CDR3 is 15 amino acids long. Germline CDR1 reads LNHNV; CDR2 reads YYDKDF (reference sequence). Germline trimming cut 5 bases from V and 9 bases from J; bases unmatched to any gene: 6. The CDR3 nucleotides read TGTGCCACCAGCGGGACTAGCGGGAGAGCGAGTGAGCAGTTCTTC. Protein sequence: CATSGTSGRASEQFF.

The gene calls are TRBV9 and TRBJ2-3, with 7 positions matching TRBD2. The CDR3 is 16 amino acids. With V trimmed by 0 bases and J by 2 bases, 6 bases remained unmatched. The germline V gene encodes CDR1 SGDLS and CDR2 YYNGEE. The CDR3, as DNA: TGTGCCAGCAGCGTAGGTCTAGCGGCCTTCACAGATACGCAGTATTTT. Amino acids: CASSVGLAAFTDTQYF.

The chain employs TRBV28 and TRBJ2-3; 10 nucleotides align to TRBD1. Germline V gene data show CDR1 as MDHEN and CDR2 as SYDVKM. This CDR3 region has 16 residues. Losses at the gene ends were 7 bases for V and 4 bases for J; bases not matched to a gene: 11. CDR3 coding DNA: TGTGCCAGCACCTTGGGTGGACAGGGGGTCGCAGATACGCAGTATTTT. Protein sequence: CASTLGGQGVADTQYF.

This clone was observed many times. This CDR3 is also generated by other DNA sequences in the sample. The rearrangement links TRBV7-3 to TRBJ1-1, with D hard to call. This CDR3 is 13 amino acids long. V shed 3 bases and J shed 3 bases, with 8 bases lying between them. Germline values: CDR1 SGHTA, CDR2 FQGTGA. Here the CDR3 reads CASSFGGDTEAFF. CDR3 nucleotide sequence: TGTGCCAGCAGCTTCGGCGGGGACACTGAAGCTTTCTTT.

The chain links TRBV9 to TRBJ2-7; TRBD1 aligns across 8 bases. Losses at the gene ends were 2 bases for V and 2 bases for J; bases not matched to a gene: 3. This CDR3 comprises 14 residues. Germline lookup yields CDR1 SGDLS and CDR2 YYNGEE. CDR3 amino acids: CASSVTDRAYEQYF. CDR3 nucleotide sequence: TGTGCCAGCAGCGTTACGGACAGGGCCTACGAGCAGTACTTC.

The V gene is TRBV15, the J gene TRBJ2-1, with D tentatively TRBD2 (6 bases). The V end was cut by 1 base, the J end by 6 bases, with 28 bases between. The length of the CDR3 is 20 residues. Germline CDR1 LNHNV, CDR2 YYDKDF (reference sequence). The CDR3 loop reads CATSRGNTSPVPGLSNEQFF. CDR3 sequence (DNA): TGTGCCACCAGCAGAGGGAATACTAGCCCTGTACCAGGTCTTAGCAATGAGCAGTTCTTC.

This clone has a handful of counts. The rearrangement links TRBV15 to TRBJ1-2; D possibly corresponds to TRBD1 (6 bases). The germline V gene encodes CDR1 LNHNV and CDR2 YYDKDF (reference sequence). V lost 3 bases, J lost 4 bases, and 15 bases lay in between. This CDR3 is 15 amino acids long. The CDR3 DNA reads as TGTGCCACCAGCAGGGACGTAACAGGGACCTATGGCTACACCTTC. Translated, it gives CATSRDVTGTYGYTF.

This clone was seen once. This rearrangement joins TRBV6-2 or TRBV6-3 to TRBJ2-1; 11 nucleotides agree with TRBD2. The V and J ends lost 0 bases and 7 bases, in that order; junction bases with no gene match: 5. This CDR3 contains 16 residues. Per germline, CDR1 MNHEY and CDR2 SVGEGT. CDR3 region: CASSYSSGRVGNEQFF. DNA for the CDR3: TGTGCCAGCAGTTACTCTAGCGGGAGGGTTGGGAATGAGCAGTTCTTC.

This chain connects TRBV10-3 to TRBJ1-2; 7 bases map to TRBD1. V was pared by 2 bases and J by 2 bases, with 2 bases of the junction left unmatched. This CDR3 comprises 14 residues. Germline assignment: CDR1 ENHRY and CDR2 SYGVKD. The CDR3 DNA follows: TGTGCCATCAGTGAGGCGGGACAGAACTATGGCTACACCTTC. Protein: CAISEAGQNYGYTF.

The chain recombines TRBV7-6 with TRBJ2-3; tentatively, D is TRBD2 (6 bases). Germline-derived CDR1 and CDR2 are SGHVS and FNYEAQ. The ends were cut back, 0 bases at V and 2 bases at J, with 21 bases in the middle. CDR3 length equals 19 residues. CDR3 sequence (DNA): TGTGCCAGCAGCTTAGCGCCACGGGGAGCGGGCAGAACCACAGATACGCAGTATTTT. This encodes CASSLAPRGAGRTTDTQYF.

This clone was detected only once. V and J are TRBV3-1 (or the pseudogene TRBV3-2) and TRBJ2-1, with D possibly matching TRBD2 (6 bases). Looked up from germline, CDR1 is LGHDT and CDR2 is YNNKEL (reference sequence). V was pared by 4 bases and J by 4 bases, with 14 bases between. The CDR3 has 15 residues. CDR3 nucleotides: TGTGCCAGCAGCCCATTGGGAGGTGGGTACAATGAGCAGTTCTTC. Protein sequence: CASSPLGGGYNEQFF.